Presented here are 30 T cell receptor beta chains from one specimen sequenced in a study of tumor-infiltrating lymphocytes in localized non-small cell lung cancer. This table comes from immunoSEQ multiplex PCR, and its TCRdb copy is limited to in-frame clones, with some not included. The profile shows roughly 8,400 clones, 79% of them singletons. Sequencing was carried out using uninvolved lung tissue not adjacent to the tumor. Receptors were obtained from a human donor with non-small cell lung cancer.

The CDR3 bases are TGTGCCAGCAGTCCTAGGAGGCGGCGGGAGGGTCATGAGCAGTTCTTC. This translates into CASSPRRRREGHEQFF. This sequence joins TRBV2 and TRBJ2-1, with 9 bases fitting TRBD2. This CDR3 has 16 residues. Germline V gene sequence: CDR1 SNHLY, CDR2 FYNNEI. The V gene end was trimmed by 5 bases and the J gene end by 8 bases; junction bases not matched to a gene: 13.

V and J are TRBV11-3 and TRBJ2-5; D ambiguous. The germline V and J ends were trimmed by 4 bases and 5 bases, with 11 bases remaining between them. CDR3 length: 13 residues. Germline V gene data show CDR1 as SGHNT and CDR2 as YENEEA. The CDR3 sequence: CASSSPGEETQYF. CDR3 sequence (DNA): TGTGCCAGCAGCTCCCCCGGTGAGGAGACCCAGTACTTC. The full variable domain, completed using reference TRBV11-3 and TRBJ2-5, is EAGVVQSPRYKIIEKKQPVAFWCNPISGHNTLYWYLQNLGQGPELLIRYENEEAVDDSQLPKDRFSAERLKGVDSTLKIQPAELGDSAVYLCASSSPGEETQYFGPGTRLLVL.

The chain employs TRBV7-3 and TRBJ1-6; no clear D gene. This CDR3 has 12 amino acids. CDR1 and CDR2 from the germline V gene are SGHTA and FQGTGA. V was cut by 2 bases and J by 5 bases, with 1 base left in between. CDR3 amino acids: CASSLDNSPLHF. CDR3 nucleotides: TGTGCCAGCAGCTTAGATAATTCACCCCTCCACTTT.

This clone turned up a few times. The chain joins TRBV6-5 to TRBJ2-2; 9 bases align to TRBD2. CDR1 and CDR2 (germline): MNHEY, SVGAGI. The CDR3 extends over 16 amino acids. After removal of 1 base from V and 4 bases from J, the junction contained 4 bases not matched to a gene. CDR3 sequence reads: CASSYFAGGPTGELFF. CDR3 DNA sequence: TGTGCCAGCAGTTACTTTGCGGGAGGGCCCACCGGGGAGCTGTTTTTT.

DNA for the CDR3: TGTGCCATCAGTGAGGCGGAGAGCTCCTACGAGCAGTACTTC. Translating it yields CAISEAESSYEQYF. V is TRBV10-3 and J is TRBJ2-7; no firm D call. Deletions cut 2 bases from V and 0 bases from J, with 8 bases between. The CDR3 is 14 residues long. CDR1 and CDR2 (germline): ENHRY, SYGVKD.

The chain joins TRBV27 to TRBJ1-2; the D is unclear. The CDR3 sequence is 15 residues long. Germline V gene lookup returns CDR1 MNHEY and CDR2 SMNVEV (reference sequence). Trimming cost V 6 bases and J 8 bases, with 22 bases left between them. The CDR3 bases are TGTGCCAGCAGCCGTGATGTTACCGGGATGAGAGGCTACACCTTC. Protein product: CASSRDVTGMRGYTF.

This chain uses TRBV7-2 with TRBJ1-1; D is ambiguous. V shed 5 bases and J shed 0 bases, with 10 bases lying between them. Germline CDR1 reads SGHTA; CDR2 reads FQGNSA. The CDR3 totals 14 residues. CDR3 sequence: CASSPNKVNTEAFF. The CDR3 DNA is TGTGCCAGCAGCCCGAATAAAGTGAACACTGAAGCTTTCTTT.

V is TRBV30 and J is TRBJ2-1; D is perhaps TRBD1 or TRBD2 (5 bases each). The CDR3 has 13 amino acids. CDR1 is GTSNPN and CDR2 is SVGIG in the germline V gene (reference sequence). The CDR3 DNA is TGTGCTAGGGACGTGAGCTCCTACAATGAGCAGTTCTTC. Amino acids: CARDVSSYNEQFF.

The gene calls are TRBV28 and TRBJ1-1; no definite D call. The V gene lost 2 bases and the J gene lost 3 bases, with 7 bases spanning the gap. The CDR3 totals 13 residues. Germline V CDR1 and CDR2: MDHEN, SYDVKM. CDR3 nucleotide sequence: TGTGCCAGCAGTTTAAGGTGGGACACTGAAGCTTTCTTT. Translation gives CASSLRWDTEAFF.

This chain links TRBV6-1 with TRBJ1-1; D not resolved. The germline gives CDR1 MNHNS, CDR2 SASEGT. With 5 bases removed from V and 3 bases from J, the gap between germline ends came to 7 bases. The CDR3 extends over 12 amino acids. CDR3 nucleotides: TGTGCCAGCAGTTTTAGGGACACTGAAGCTTTCTTT. Protein: CASSFRDTEAFF.

Only one count was recorded for this clone. V and J are TRBV5-4 and TRBJ1-2; the D gene is possibly TRBD1 (5 bases). CDR3 size: 15 residues. Germline V CDR1 and CDR2: SGHNT, YYREEE (reference sequence). V was cut by 4 bases and J by 0 bases, with 13 bases left in between. CDR3 loop: CASSRRRDANYGYTF. CDR3 nucleotide sequence: TGTGCCAGCAGCCGGCGGAGGGACGCTAACTATGGCTACACCTTC.

DNA for the CDR3: TGTGCCTTAACGGACCAAACAGCTGAAGCTTTCTTT. As protein: CALTDQTAEAFF. The chain joins TRBV30 to TRBJ1-1; D not certain. The V gene's germline CDR1 is GTSNPN and CDR2 SVGIG (reference sequence). Deletions cut 7 bases from V and 6 bases from J, with 15 bases between. This CDR3 spans 12 amino acids.

The chain employs TRBV28 and TRBJ2-7, with 13 bases aligning to TRBD2. The CDR3 spans 16 residues. V was pared by 4 bases and J by 6 bases, with 9 bases of the junction left unmatched. Germline V gives CDR1 MDHEN, CDR2 SYDVKM. CDR3 in amino acids: CASSSQGLAGQVEQYF. DNA for the CDR3: TGTGCCAGCAGTTCGCAGGGACTAGCGGGACAGGTCGAGCAGTACTTC.

The chain couples TRBV28 to TRBJ1-5; no clear D. Trimming shortened V by 8 bases and J by 2 bases, and 16 bases separated the two germline ends. Germline CDR1 reads MDHEN; CDR2 reads SYDVKM. The CDR3 runs 15 residues. In DNA, the CDR3 is TGTGCCAGCGACGGACTCCTTAGGGGCAATCAGCCCCAGCATTTT. It encodes CASDGLLRGNQPQHF.

The J gene is TRBJ2-3, the V gene TRBV27; 7 bases align to TRBD2. Germline trimming cut 6 bases from V and 1 base from J; bases unmatched to any gene: 7. CDR3 length equals 15 residues. Germline lookup yields CDR1 MNHEY and CDR2 SMNVEV (reference sequence). CDR3 in amino acids: CASSKALAGTDTQYF. In DNA, the CDR3 is TGTGCCAGCAGCAAAGCCCTAGCGGGCACAGATACGCAGTATTTT.

The rearrangement uses TRBV7-2 and TRBJ1-1; 7 bases fit TRBD1. The CDR3 is 12 residues long. Germline CDR1 SGHTA, CDR2 FQGNSA. With V trimmed by 5 bases and J by 9 bases, 6 bases remained unmatched. In DNA form, the CDR3 reads TGTGCCAGCAGCGCAGACAGGGAGAAAGCTTTCTTT. This sequence encodes CASSADREKAFF.

The rearrangement joins TRBV5-1 to TRBJ2-5; 8 bases are shared with TRBD1. The CDR3 has 15 residues. The J segment lost 6 bases and the V segment lost 5 bases, leaving 12 bases of the junction unmatched. The germline V gene has CDR1 SGHRS and CDR2 YFSETQ. DNA for the CDR3: TGCGCCAGCAGACTCGCGGACAGGGCGGGACAGACCCAGTACTTC. It encodes CASRLADRAGQTQYF.

V gene TRBV6-6 combines with J gene TRBJ2-7; D call uncertain. The CDR3 has 11 residues. Per the germline V gene, CDR1 is MNHNY and CDR2 is SVGAGI (reference sequence). The V gene lost 5 bases and the J gene lost 7 bases, with 9 bases spanning the gap. CDR3: CASSPNVEQYF. CDR3 nucleotide sequence: TGTGCCAGCAGTCCTAACGTAGAGCAGTACTTC.

The chain is built from TRBV5-1 and TRBJ1-3, with D maybe TRBD1 (6 bases). The germline gives CDR1 SGHRS, CDR2 YFSETQ. Trimming removed 2 bases from V and 0 bases from J, with 6 bases in between. The CDR3 is made up of 14 amino acids. The CDR3 protein is CASSLQGSGNTIYF. The CDR3 DNA reads as TGCGCCAGCAGCTTACAGGGCTCTGGAAACACCATATATTTT.

The rearrangement links TRBV27 to TRBJ2-7, with 9 bases identical to TRBD2. The CDR3 length is 14 residues. V lost 9 bases and J lost 0; bases outside the gene matches: 6. Germline CDR1 reads MNHEY; CDR2 reads SMNVEV (reference sequence). CDR3 sequence (DNA): TGTGCCAGTCGACTAGCGGTGAGCTCCTACGAGCAGTACTTC. Protein: CASRLAVSSYEQYF.

J is TRBJ1-3 and V is TRBV7-2; D is unresolved. V lost 0 bases to trimming and J lost 4 bases, with 4 bases between them. The CDR3 is made up of 13 amino acids. The V gene's germline CDR1 is SGHTA and CDR2 FQGNSA. CDR3 sequence (DNA): TGTGCCAGCAGCTTAGCGGGAGGAAACACCATATATTTT. Its translation is CASSLAGGNTIYF. Together with reference TRBV7-2 and TRBJ1-3, the CDR3 gives the full variable domain: GAGVSQSPSNKVTEKGKDVELRCDPISGHTALYWYRQSLGQGLEFLIYFQGNSAPDKSGLPSDRFSAERTGGSVSTLTIQRTQQEDSAVYLCASSLAGGNTIYFGEGSWLTVV.

This clone was detected only a few times. V is TRBV27 and J is TRBJ1-1; D not resolved. The CDR3 runs to 13 residues. The V end lost 5 bases, the J end lost 4 bases, and 11 bases lay between the germline ends. Germline V lookup: CDR1 MNHEY, CDR2 SMNVEV (reference sequence). The CDR3 DNA reads TGTGCCAGCAGTCGTGGGAGCGGCACTGAAGCTTTCTTT. Its protein is CASSRGSGTEAFF.

The chain is built from TRBV7-9 and TRBJ2-5; 11 nucleotides agree with TRBD1. CDR3 length: 15 residues. The germline gives CDR1 SEHNR, CDR2 FQNEAQ (reference sequence). V lost 3 bases and J lost 5; bases outside the gene matches: 5. CDR3 residues: CASSFWTGGEETQYF. Written as DNA, the CDR3 is TGTGCCAGCAGCTTTTGGACAGGGGGCGAGGAGACCCAGTACTTC.

The chain employs TRBV6-5 and TRBJ1-1; no firm D call. The CDR3 is 14 amino acids. Germline CDR1 reads MNHEY; CDR2 reads SVGAGI. Trimming stripped 3 bases from V and 3 bases from J, with 11 bases between. CDR3: CASSYMNGDTEAFF. The DNA for the CDR3 is TGTGCCAGCAGTTATATGAACGGGGACACTGAAGCTTTCTTT.

This rearrangement joins TRBV30 to TRBJ1-6; 7 positions agree with TRBD1. The length of the CDR3 is 15 residues. V lost 3 bases, J lost 2 bases, and 4 bases stayed unmatched. Per germline, CDR1 GTSNPN and CDR2 SVGIG (reference sequence). As DNA, the CDR3 is TGTGCCTGGAGGCCTGGGACAGCCTATAATTCACCCCTCCACTTT. Its protein product is CAWRPGTAYNSPLHF.

The gene calls are TRBV6-5 and TRBJ2-7, with D possibly TRBD2 on 5 matching bases. CDR1 is MNHEY, CDR2 SVGAGI, per germline. The CDR3 length is 12 residues. V was clipped by 6 bases and J by 5 bases, with 11 bases between them. CDR3 DNA: TGTGCCAGCAGAAGCGGCTTAGACGAGCAGTACTTC. Amino acid sequence: CASRSGLDEQYF.

The V and J genes are TRBV2 and TRBJ1-4, with TRBD1 as a possible D gene (6 bases). CDR1 is SNHLY and CDR2 is FYNNEI in the germline V gene. V gave up 6 bases and J gave up 5 bases, with 16 bases separating them. The CDR3 consists of 15 residues. CDR3 residues: CASRGTRGANEKLFF. The CDR3 nucleotides are TGTGCCAGCAGGGGGACTCGGGGGGCGAATGAAAAACTGTTTTTT.

The sample holds one count of this clone. The chain carries TRBV11-2 and TRBJ2-7, with 13 bases matching TRBD2. V lost 5 bases and J lost 5; bases outside the gene matches: 9. The CDR3 covers 16 residues. Germline V gene data show CDR1 as SGHAT and CDR2 as FQNNGV. The CDR3 DNA follows: TGTGCCAGCAGCGCCGGGACTAGCGGGAACTGGGACGAGCAGTACTTC. It is translated as CASSAGTSGNWDEQYF.

The chain links TRBV2 to TRBJ1-2; 10 bases line up with TRBD1. V was pared by 0 bases and J by 7 bases, with 5 bases of the junction left unmatched. CDR3 length: 15 residues. Germline CDR1 and CDR2: SNHLY and FYNNEI. CDR3 residues: CASSEATGGAGGYTF. CDR3 DNA: TGTGCCAGCAGTGAAGCGACAGGGGGCGCCGGTGGCTACACCTTC. The entire variable domain, with the rest obtained from reference TRBV2 and TRBJ1-2, is as follows: EPEVTQTPSHQVTQMGQEVILRCVPISNHLYFYWYRQILGQKVEFLVSFYNNEISEKSEIFDDQFSVERPDGSNFTLKIRSTKLEDSAMYFCASSEATGGAGGYTFGSGTRLTVV.

This rearrangement joins TRBV6-5 to TRBJ1-1; 9 nucleotides line up with TRBD1. Looked up from germline, CDR1 is MNHEY and CDR2 is SVGAGI. After removal of 4 bases from V and 5 bases from J, the junction contained 5 bases not matched to a gene. The CDR3 is 14 amino acids. In nucleotides, the CDR3 is TGTGCCAGCAGTTTGGGACAGGGAGGAACTGAAGCTTTCTTT. The encoded protein is CASSLGQGGTEAFF.